This is a list of T cell receptor beta chains from one sample in a study of T cell repertoires in cytomegalovirus infection. TCRdb recomputed calls from the reads with MiXCR, one row per CDR3 protein. The table lists 400,000 to 550,000 distinct CDR3 sequences, 10% to 12% of them singletons. The sequencing input was PBMCs. These receptors all stem from a human donor in good health (CMV status not recorded). Some clones in this sample may be carry-over from other donors' samples. Each CDR3 is given with its conserved first and last residue. The order of the fields is CDR3 length, J gene, clone size, D gene, V gene, CDR3 DNA, CDR3 protein. The D gene is left open where the match is weak. A clone size is listed for some rows: how often the clone was seen (once, few, many), or a class if it is expanded.

CDR3 length: 16; J gene: TRBJ2-1; clone size: few; D gene: -; V gene: TRBV3-1; CDR3 DNA: TGTGCCAGCAGCCAAGATAAAGGGGGAGGAGGTGATGAGCAGTTCTTC; CDR3 protein: CASSQDKGGGGDEQFF
CDR3 length: 17; J gene: TRBJ1-5; clone size: many; D gene: TRBD1; V gene: TRBV12-3/TRBV12-4; CDR3 DNA: TGTGCCAGCAGTTTAAACTCAGGGACAGGGAGCAATCAGCCCCAGCATTTT; CDR3 protein: CASSLNSGTGSNQPQHF
CDR3 length: 13; J gene: TRBJ2-7; clone size: -; D gene: -; V gene: TRBV19; CDR3 DNA: TGTGCCAGTAGTAACCAGGCAGGCGCGGAGCAGTACTTC; CDR3 protein: CASSNQAGAEQYF
CDR3 length: 18; J gene: TRBJ2-3; clone size: few; D gene: TRBD2; V gene: TRBV28; CDR3 DNA: TGTGCCAGCAGTGGACTAGCGGGACTATTCTCTAGCACAGATACGCAGTATTTT; CDR3 protein: CASSGLAGLFSSTDTQYF
CDR3 length: 17; J gene: TRBJ2-7; clone size: many; D gene: TRBD2; V gene: TRBV11-2; CDR3 DNA: TGTGCCAGCAGCTCCGGACTAGCGGGGGGGTCAAAGTACGAGCAGTACTTC; CDR3 protein: CASSSGLAGGSKYEQYF
CDR3 length: 20; J gene: TRBJ2-6; clone size: many; D gene: TRBD2; V gene: TRBV12-3/TRBV12-4; CDR3 DNA: TGTGCCAGCAGTCCTTTCGGTCGGGGGGGACTTAACTCTGGGGCCAACGTCCTGACTTTC; CDR3 protein: CASSPFGRGGLNSGANVLTF
CDR3 length: 16; J gene: TRBJ2-5; clone size: many; D gene: -; V gene: TRBV20-1; CDR3 DNA: TGCAGTGCTAGAGTCGAAGCAGCAAGCCTGCAAGAGACCCAGTACTTC; CDR3 protein: CSARVEAASLQETQYF
CDR3 length: 14; J gene: TRBJ1-2; clone size: many; D gene: TRBD1; V gene: TRBV10-3; CDR3 DNA: TGTGCCATCGCCCGAGACAGGGATGGCTATGGCTACACCTTC; CDR3 protein: CAIARDRDGYGYTF
CDR3 length: 15; J gene: TRBJ1-5; clone size: many; D gene: -; V gene: TRBV19; CDR3 DNA: TGTGCCAGTAGTATTTCGGGGGGCAGCAATCAGCCCCAGCATTTT; CDR3 protein: CASSISGGSNQPQHF
CDR3 length: 17; J gene: TRBJ2-7; clone size: many; D gene: TRBD1; V gene: TRBV7-8; CDR3 DNA: TGTGCCAGCAGCTCACCCCCCATCCGACAGGGGCCCTACGAGCAGTACTTC; CDR3 protein: CASSSPPIRQGPYEQYF
CDR3 length: 14; J gene: TRBJ1-4; clone size: many; D gene: -; V gene: TRBV14; CDR3 DNA: TGTGCCAGCAGGGGAAACAGACTAAATGAAAAACTGTTTTTT; CDR3 protein: CASRGNRLNEKLFF
CDR3 length: 13; J gene: TRBJ2-1; clone size: few; D gene: -; V gene: TRBV11-3; CDR3 DNA: TGTGCCAGCAGCAAAGACAGCTACAATGAGCAGTTCTTC; CDR3 protein: CASSKDSYNEQFF
CDR3 length: 13; J gene: TRBJ2-1; clone size: few; D gene: TRBD2; V gene: TRBV2; CDR3 DNA: TGTGCCCAGGCCCGCCCGGGGGGCAATGAGCAGTTCTTC; CDR3 protein: CAQARPGGNEQFF
CDR3 length: 14; J gene: TRBJ2-5; clone size: many; D gene: -; V gene: TRBV5-1; CDR3 DNA: TGCGCCAGCAGCTCAGGGATTACTCAAGAGACCCAGTACTTC; CDR3 protein: CASSSGITQETQYF
CDR3 length: 14; J gene: TRBJ2-1; clone size: -; D gene: TRBD1; V gene: TRBV25-1; CDR3 DNA: TGTGCCAGCAGTGGGGACAGGGAATACAATGAGCAGTTCTTC; CDR3 protein: CASSGDREYNEQFF
CDR3 length: 16; J gene: TRBJ1-2; clone size: many; D gene: TRBD1; V gene: TRBV28; CDR3 DNA: TGTGCCAGCAGCCCCGGGACAGGGAATGTTAATTATGGCTACACCTTC; CDR3 protein: CASSPGTGNVNYGYTF
CDR3 length: 15; J gene: TRBJ1-2; clone size: -; D gene: TRBD1; V gene: TRBV5-6; CDR3 DNA: TGTGCCAGCAGGCTTTTAACACAGGGGGCCCATGGCTACACCTTC; CDR3 protein: CASRLLTQGAHGYTF
CDR3 length: 14; J gene: TRBJ1-2; clone size: many; D gene: -; V gene: TRBV6-1; CDR3 DNA: TGTGCCAGCAGTGCCGGGGTCTCTAACTATGGCTACACCTTC; CDR3 protein: CASSAGVSNYGYTF
CDR3 length: 22; J gene: TRBJ1-5; clone size: many; D gene: -; V gene: TRBV7-6; CDR3 DNA: TGTGCCAGCAGCTTAGCCAAGAAGGGGAAGGCTTTCGGGCGACCCAATTTACAGCCCCAGCATTTT; CDR3 protein: CASSLAKKGKAFGRPNLQPQHF
CDR3 length: 18; J gene: TRBJ1-1; clone size: -; D gene: TRBD1; V gene: TRBV20-1; CDR3 DNA: TGCAGTGCTAGAGGGATCAGGACAGGAAGGACCATGAACACTGAAGCTTTCTTT; CDR3 protein: CSARGIRTGRTMNTEAFF
CDR3 length: 12; J gene: TRBJ2-5; clone size: -; D gene: -; V gene: TRBV29-1; CDR3 DNA: TGCAGCGTTTCACGGGGCCAAGAGACCCAGTACTTC; CDR3 protein: CSVSRGQETQYF
CDR3 length: 13; J gene: TRBJ1-2; clone size: -; D gene: -; V gene: TRBV12-3/TRBV12-4; CDR3 DNA: TGTGCCAGCAGTTTACCGTCGGGGGATGGCTACACCTTC; CDR3 protein: CASSLPSGDGYTF
CDR3 length: 15; J gene: TRBJ2-3; clone size: few; D gene: TRBD2; V gene: TRBV2; CDR3 DNA: TGTGCCAGCAGTTCATCTAGCGGGGGGGCGGATACGCAGTATTTT; CDR3 protein: CASSSSSGGADTQYF
CDR3 length: 16; J gene: TRBJ2-1; clone size: many; D gene: -; V gene: TRBV7-9; CDR3 DNA: TGTGCCAGCAGCTTAGACCGGGCAAGCTCCTACAATGAGCAGTTCTTC; CDR3 protein: CASSLDRASSYNEQFF
CDR3 length: 13; J gene: TRBJ1-5; clone size: few; D gene: -; V gene: TRBV11-2; CDR3 DNA: TGTGCCAGCAGCCCGGGGTATGAGGGGCCCCAGCATTTT; CDR3 protein: CASSPGYEGPQHF
CDR3 length: 15; J gene: TRBJ2-7; clone size: few; D gene: -; V gene: TRBV5-1; CDR3 DNA: TGCGCCAGCAGCTTGGATGAGCGGAGGTCCTACGAGCAGTACTTC; CDR3 protein: CASSLDERRSYEQYF
CDR3 length: 14; J gene: TRBJ2-5; clone size: many; D gene: -; V gene: TRBV7-6; CDR3 DNA: TGTGCCAGCAGCTGGTCCACAGGTCAAGAGACCCAGTACTTC; CDR3 protein: CASSWSTGQETQYF
CDR3 length: 14; J gene: TRBJ1-5; clone size: many; D gene: TRBD1; V gene: TRBV20-1; CDR3 DNA: TGCAGTGCTCCACGGACAGGGGACAATCAGCCCCAGCATTTT; CDR3 protein: CSAPRTGDNQPQHF
CDR3 length: 16; J gene: TRBJ2-6; clone size: many; D gene: -; V gene: TRBV7-2; CDR3 DNA: TGTGCCAGCAGCTTAGGTCGAGGGCGTGGGGCCAACGTCCTGACTTTC; CDR3 protein: CASSLGRGRGANVLTF
CDR3 length: 12; J gene: TRBJ1-5; clone size: many; D gene: TRBD1; V gene: TRBV29-1; CDR3 DNA: TGCAGCGTGGGGGACAGCGATCAGCCCCAGCATTTT; CDR3 protein: CSVGDSDQPQHF
CDR3 length: 16; J gene: TRBJ2-2; clone size: -; D gene: TRBD2; V gene: TRBV3-1; CDR3 DNA: TGTGCCAGCAGCCATAGGTCCAGCGGGGGGGCCGGGGAGCTGTTTTTT; CDR3 protein: CASSHRSSGGAGELFF
CDR3 length: 15; J gene: TRBJ2-3; clone size: many; D gene: -; V gene: TRBV5-4; CDR3 DNA: TGTGCCAGCAGCGCAATAGCGCCTATGCAGGATACGCAGTATTTT; CDR3 protein: CASSAIAPMQDTQYF
CDR3 length: 12; J gene: TRBJ2-7; clone size: many; D gene: -; V gene: TRBV7-2; CDR3 DNA: TGTGCCAGCCGGGGTCCCGGCCGGGAGCAGTACTTC; CDR3 protein: CASRGPGREQYF
CDR3 length: 12; J gene: TRBJ2-1; clone size: many; D gene: -; V gene: TRBV2; CDR3 DNA: TGTGCCTCGACTAGGGACGGCGATGAGCAGTTCTTC; CDR3 protein: CASTRDGDEQFF
CDR3 length: 12; J gene: TRBJ2-1; clone size: many; D gene: -; V gene: TRBV7-9; CDR3 DNA: TGTGCCAGCAGCTTAGCCACGCCCGAGCAGTTCTTC; CDR3 protein: CASSLATPEQFF
CDR3 length: 18; J gene: TRBJ1-5; clone size: many; D gene: TRBD1; V gene: TRBV7-8; CDR3 DNA: TGTGCCAGCAGCTTATCGGGACAGGGGATAAATAGCAATCAGCCCCAGCATTTT; CDR3 protein: CASSLSGQGINSNQPQHF
CDR3 length: 15; J gene: TRBJ2-3; clone size: many; D gene: -; V gene: TRBV7-2; CDR3 DNA: TGTGCCAGCAGCTCTGGTGGCGGGCGCACAGATACGCAGTATTTT; CDR3 protein: CASSSGGGRTDTQYF
CDR3 length: 13; J gene: TRBJ2-7; clone size: few; D gene: -; V gene: TRBV25-1; CDR3 DNA: TGTGCCAGCAGTGACGACCTTTCCTACGAGCAGTACTTC; CDR3 protein: CASSDDLSYEQYF
CDR3 length: 15; J gene: TRBJ2-7; clone size: many; D gene: -; V gene: TRBV27; CDR3 DNA: TGTGCCAGCAGTTTATCGAGGTCAGGGCCCTACGAGCAGTACTTC; CDR3 protein: CASSLSRSGPYEQYF
CDR3 length: 14; J gene: TRBJ1-6; clone size: many; D gene: TRBD1; V gene: TRBV7-3; CDR3 DNA: TGTGCCAGCAGCAACGACAGGGTCGGTTCACCCCTCCACTTT; CDR3 protein: CASSNDRVGSPLHF
CDR3 length: 14; J gene: TRBJ2-3; clone size: many; D gene: TRBD1; V gene: TRBV5-1; CDR3 DNA: TGCGCCAGCAGCACGGGACAGGGCACAGATACGCAGTATTTT; CDR3 protein: CASSTGQGTDTQYF